A single sample is the source of the 8 T cell receptor beta chains below, sequenced in a study of blood T cell repertoires in COVID-19. Some clones are missing from TCRdb's copy, which holds only in-frame ones; the method was immunoSEQ multiplex PCR. The sample lists around 110,000 clones, roughly four fifths occurring once. Sequencing was carried out using peripheral blood. These TCRs come from a man between 65 and 79 years old with active or convalescent COVID-19.

This clone has only one observation. The chain has TRBV14 and TRBJ1-1, with D unclear. With 2 bases removed from V and 10 bases from J, the gap between germline ends came to 20 bases. The CDR3 has 15 residues. CDR1 is SGHDN, CDR2 FVKESK, per germline. CDR3 residues: CASSQSSWPNRGAFF. CDR3 bases: TGTGCCAGCAGCCAATCGTCATGGCCCAATCGTGGAGCTTTCTTT. The variable domain in full, completed from reference TRBV14 and TRBJ1-1, reads EAGVTQFPSHSVIEKGQTVTLRCDPISGHDNLYWYRRVMGKEIKFLLHFVKESKQDESGMPNNRFLAERTGGTYSTLKVQPAELEDSGVYFCASSQSSWPNRGAFFGQGTRLTVV.

The chain couples TRBV4-3 to TRBJ2-1; 7 nucleotides align to TRBD2. CDR3 length: 14 amino acids. Germline trimming cut 2 bases from V and 3 bases from J; bases unmatched to any gene: 1. Germline V lookup: CDR1 LGHNA, CDR2 YSLEER. This chain's CDR3 is CASSQRTSYNEQFF. DNA for the CDR3: TGCGCCAGCAGCCAACGGACTAGCTACAATGAGCAGTTCTTC.

V usage is TRBV14 and J usage is TRBJ2-4, with D perhaps matching TRBD1 (6 bases). Trimming pared 3 bases from V and 0 bases from J, leaving 21 bases between. The CDR3 has 19 amino acids. Germline V CDR1 and CDR2: SGHDN, FVKESK. This chain's CDR3 is CASSQEAKQGKVAKNIQYF. CDR3 coding DNA: TGTGCCAGCAGCCAGGAAGCAAAACAGGGAAAGGTAGCCAAAAACATTCAGTACTTC.

Within the sample, this clone is medium-sized. V gene TRBV11-3 combines with J gene TRBJ2-1; 7 bases align to TRBD2. Germline loops: CDR1 SGHNT, CDR2 YENEEA. The CDR3 runs to 15 residues. V dropped 1 base and J dropped 8; count of bases not matched to a gene: 8. CDR3: CASSLGTRRGHEQFF. The CDR3 region has the DNA TGTGCCAGCAGCTTAGGGACTAGGAGGGGCCATGAGCAGTTCTTC.

This chain links TRBV7-2 with TRBJ2-1, with D possibly TRBD2 on 6 matching bases. The CDR3 runs 14 residues. Germline V gives CDR1 SGHTA, CDR2 FQGNSA. Trimming removed 5 bases from V and 7 bases from J, with 15 bases in between. CDR3 coding DNA: TGTGCCAGCAGCGCTCCGACTAGGTCGAATGAGCAGTTCTTC. It specifies CASSAPTRSNEQFF.

The V gene is TRBV3-1 (or the pseudogene TRBV3-2), the J gene TRBJ2-5; TRBD2 matches 11 bases. Germline loops: CDR1 LGHDT, CDR2 YNNKEL (reference sequence). This CDR3 comprises 16 residues. V gave up 6 bases and J gave up 1 base; unmatched junction bases: 7. The CDR3 is CASRLGLAGSQETQYF. The DNA for the CDR3 is TGTGCCAGCAGACTCGGACTAGCGGGCTCCCAAGAGACCCAGTACTTC.

This clone was seen only a few times. The genes are TRBV29-1 and TRBJ2-1; 14 nucleotides align to TRBD2. CDR1 is SQVTM, CDR2 ANQGSEA, per germline. The CDR3 has 15 residues. Germline trimming cut 6 bases from V and 7 bases from J; bases unmatched to any gene: 8. The DNA for the CDR3 is TGCAGCGTAAGGACTAGCGGGAGGAAGTCGAATGAGCAGTTCTTC. Residues: CSVRTSGRKSNEQFF.

This clone occurred a few times. The chain links TRBV27 to TRBJ1-1; D ambiguous. With 6 bases removed from V and 3 bases from J, the gap between germline ends came to 20 bases. The V gene's germline CDR1 is MNHEY and CDR2 SMNVEV (reference sequence). CDR3 length: 16 residues. CDR3 in DNA: TGTGCCAGCAGGTCACTCTCACGGGGTCGACACACTGAAGCTTTCTTT. It encodes CASRSLSRGRHTEAFF.